Listed below are T cell receptor beta chains from one sample, sequenced in a study of T cell responses to AZD1222 COVID-19 vaccine. Sequencing was performed with immunoSEQ multiplex PCR; in TCRdb, only in-frame clones are kept and a portion is missing. The table records some 150,000 clones, roughly 92% of them present only once. The sequenced sample was peripheral blood, obtained 28 days after the second AZD1222 dose. These receptors were obtained from an adult who received the AZD1222 COVID-19 vaccine. Each CDR3 is given with its conserved first and last residue. The D gene is left open where the match is weak. The listing skips clone size in some rows; elsewhere it reads once, few, many or a size class.

>TRBV7-8|TRBJ2-7|.|.
CASSLLTGATYEQYF
TGTGCCAGCAGCTTATTGACAGGCGCTACCTACGAGCAGTACTTC
>TRBV7-9|TRBJ1-2|.|.
CASSKEGHGYTF
TGTGCCAGCAGCAAGGAGGGACATGGCTACACCTTC
>TRBV6-5|TRBJ1-2|.|.
CASSFPPGRGNYGYTF
TGTGCCAGCAGTTTCCCGCCCGGACGGGGGAACTATGGCTACACCTTC
>TRBV29-1|TRBJ2-7|TRBD1|.
CSVEVGTGRYEQYF
TGCAGCGTTGAAGTCGGGACAGGGAGATACGAGCAGTACTTC
>TRBV29-1|TRBJ1-4|.|.
CSVEGGEKLFF
TGCAGCGTTGAGGGAGGGGAAAAACTGTTTTTT
>TRBV30|TRBJ2-2|.|.
CAWTHKGLNTGELFF
TGTGCCTGGACCCATAAGGGGTTGAACACCGGGGAGCTGTTTTTT
>TRBV7-3|TRBJ2-3|.|.
CASSFRDTDTQYF
TGTGCCAGCAGCTTCCGGGATACGGATACGCAGTATTTT
>TRBV28|TRBJ2-2|TRBD2|.
CASSSGTSPGELFF
TGTGCCAGCAGTTCCGGGACTAGCCCCGGGGAGCTGTTTTTT
>TRBV28|TRBJ1-1|TRBD1|.
CASSIQTGSNTEAFF
TGTGCCAGCAGTATACAGACAGGGTCGAACACTGAAGCTTTCTTT
>TRBV3-1/TRBV3-2|TRBJ2-1|.|.
CASSPRRSGPYNEQFF
TGTGCCAGCAGCCCCCGACGGTCAGGACCCTACAATGAGCAGTTCTTC
>TRBV19|TRBJ1-1|.|.
CASSMARVVTEAFF
TGTGCCAGTAGTATGGCCAGGGTGGTTACTGAAGCTTTCTTT
>TRBV11-2|TRBJ1-2|.|.
CASSPAPLNYGYTF
TGTGCCAGCAGCCCCGCCCCGCTGAACTATGGCTACACCTTC
>TRBV28|TRBJ2-1|TRBD2|.
CASSFSGAQAYEQFF
TGTGCCAGCAGCTTTAGCGGGGCCCAAGCATATGAGCAGTTCTTC
>TRBV4-1|TRBJ2-2|.|once
CASSQEDARASNTGELFF
TGCGCCAGCAGCCAAGAGGACGCGAGGGCTTCGAACACCGGGGAGCTGTTTTTT
>TRBV19|TRBJ2-7|.|.
CASSIAPSVSYEQYF
TGTGCCAGTAGTATTGCGCCTAGCGTCTCCTACGAGCAGTACTTC
>TRBV4-1|TRBJ2-1|.|.
CASSQALNRESNEQFF
TGCGCCAGCAGCCAAGCCCTAAACAGGGAAAGCAATGAGCAGTTCTTC
>TRBV10-3|TRBJ1-1|.|.
CAISGQDVTEAFF
TGTGCCATCAGTGGACAGGATGTAACTGAAGCTTTCTTT
>TRBV6-2/TRBV6-3|TRBJ1-1|.|.
CASSYQMTGRLNTEAFF
TGTGCCAGCAGTTACCAGATGACAGGAAGGTTAAACACTGAAGCTTTCTTT
>TRBV6-5|TRBJ1-5|TRBD1|.
CASRTGNGQPQHF
TGTGCCAGCAGGACAGGGAATGGTCAGCCCCAGCATTTT
>TRBV7-2|TRBJ2-7|TRBD2|.
CASREREGLYEQYF
TGTGCCAGCAGGGAGCGGGAGGGCCTTTACGAGCAGTACTTC